The present T cell receptor (beta chain) was sequenced within a study of shared clonotypes between healthy human individuals. Study-level points and caveats: Memory subsets generally showed smaller estimated richness than naive subsets did.

Assay used: immunoSEQ multiplex PCR; TCRdb lists only in-frame clones, some missing. This repertoire shows approximately 640,000 clones, 55% to 75% found once; its top ten account for 1.8%. The table lists this clone with a few counts. Antigen specificity is unknown. Germline V gene data show CDR1 as SGHRS and CDR2 as YFSETQ. The CDR3 runs to 16 residues. After removal of 4 bases from V and 5 bases from J, the junction contained 13 bases not matched to a gene. This chain uses TRBV5-1 with TRBJ2-3; 7 bases map to TRBD2. This sequence was found in a young woman in good health. Material: memory CD4+ T cells sorted from blood. The subset denotes: CD45RA-negative fraction. For the CDR3, the DNA is TGCGCCAGCAGCCAAGGCCGCGGGAGTTCTTTAGATACGCAGTATTTT. Translating gives CASSQGRGSSLDTQYF.